The T cell receptor (beta chain) under discussion was sequenced for a study of T cell repertoires in cytomegalovirus infection. Study summary: Newly reported HLA-C-restricted and thoroughly characterized HLA-B-restricted CMV epitopes were employed. Public TCR beta signatures were indicative of both CMV infection and a matching HLA type.

Study-wide results and caveats: There were carriers of CMV plus the relevant HLA, and cumulative public TCR beta family frequency identified them. Dominating the ex vivo response were HLA-C-restricted CMV-specific TCR beta clonotypes.

The CDR3 is 16 amino acids. Germline CDR1 reads SGHTA; CDR2 reads FQGNSA. Trimming shortened V by 1 base and J by 4 bases, and 17 bases separated the two germline ends. MiXCR, run by TCRdb on the reads, gives a single entry per CDR3 protein. The table records approximately 30,000 distinct CDR3 sequences, roughly a fifth of them present only once. A remark on this clonotype: What it recognizes is unknown.

The sequencing here drew on CD8+ T cells from cultured PBMCs, taken from culture after CMV antigen stimulation. This clonotype was sampled from a human donor in good health (CMV status not recorded). Some clones in this sample may be carry-over from other donors' samples. The chain carries TRBV7-2 and TRBJ2-7; a weak D match, TRBD1 (6 bases). The CDR3 nucleotides read TGTGCCAGCAGCTTAGAGTCGCCAGGGGCCGCTTACGAGCAGTACTTC. Residues: CASSLESPGAAYEQYF. Full variable domain (missing parts from reference TRBV7-2 and TRBJ2-7): GAGVSQSPSNKVTEKGKDVELRCDPISGHTALYWYRQSLGQGLEFLIYFQGNSAPDKSGLPSDRFSAERTGGSVSTLTIQRTQQEDSAVYLCASSLESPGAAYEQYFGPGTRLTVT.